These 30 T cell receptor beta chains were sequenced from one sample in a study of read filtering for tumor transcriptome and immune sequencing. The library was built from about 400 ng RNA with molecular barcoded adaptors for alpha/delta and beta/gamma chains. MiXCR, applied by TCRdb to the reads, yields one record per CDR3 protein. Altogether about 46,000 distinct CDR3 sequences are present, roughly a fifth being singletons, with the ten largest covering approximately 38%. The sample taken for sequencing was a population of CD138-negative cells sorted from bone marrow. These receptors were taken from a donor aged 40 or older with multiple myeloma.

The sample holds many counts of this clonotype. This chain connects TRBV20-1 to TRBJ2-1, with 8 bases lining up with TRBD1. This CDR3 region has 14 residues. J lost 7 bases, V lost 6 bases, and 11 bases had no gene match. Per germline, CDR1 DFQATT and CDR2 SNEGSKA (reference sequence). CDR3 amino acids: CSAKERTGINEQFF. CDR3 nucleotides: TGCAGTGCCAAGGAACGGACAGGGATTAATGAGCAGTTCTTC.

At least ten counts were recorded for this clonotype. The chain couples TRBV14 to TRBJ2-2; D is uncertain. Germline V lookup: CDR1 SGHDN, CDR2 FVKESK. This CDR3 comprises 13 residues. The V end lost 1 base, the J end lost 2 bases, and 2 bases lay between the germline ends. CDR3: CASSQVNTGELFF. The CDR3 DNA reads TGTGCCAGCAGCCAAGTTAACACCGGGGAGCTGTTTTTT.

This clonotype was detected ten times or more. The rearrangement uses TRBV6-1 and TRBJ2-3, with D uncertain. This CDR3 is built from 14 residues. Trimming took 7 bases from V and 4 from J, leaving 15 bases between them. The germline V gene has CDR1 MNHNS and CDR2 SASEGT. CDR3 loop: CASIDQRWADTQYF. The CDR3 DNA is TGTGCCAGCATAGATCAAAGGTGGGCAGATACGCAGTATTTT.

This clonotype was seen ten or more times. The chain carries TRBV29-1 and TRBJ2-1; D may be TRBD2 (6 bases). Trimming shortened V by 0 bases and J by 6 bases, and 12 bases separated the two germline ends. The CDR3 has 14 residues. The germline gives CDR1 SQVTM, CDR2 ANQGSEA. In DNA form, the CDR3 reads TGCAGCGTTGAAGATACAGCGGGTTTCAATGAGCAGTTCTTC. This translates into CSVEDTAGFNEQFF.

The V and J genes are TRBV7-6 and TRBJ2-2; tentatively, D is TRBD1 (5 bases). This CDR3 has 16 amino acids. Germline values: CDR1 SGHVS, CDR2 FNYEAQ. The V gene lost 3 bases and the J gene lost 4 bases, with 15 bases spanning the gap. The CDR3 bases are TGTGCCAGCAGCTTCGCCAGGGAAAGGGGCACCGGGGAGCTGTTTTTT. This encodes CASSFARERGTGELFF.

About this clonotype itself: Mismatch with germline at one junction end may stem from a read error. The genes are TRBV12-3 or TRBV12-4 and TRBJ2-2; the D gene could be TRBD1 or TRBD2 (5 bases each). This CDR3 has 15 residues. The CDR3 region is CASCGRAADTGELSF. CDR3 nucleotide sequence: TGTGCCAGCTGCGGCAGGGCAGCAGACACCGGGGAGCTGTCTTTT.

This clonotype has a count of ten or more. CDR3 bases: TGTGCCAGCAGCCACGAGGGGAGGGGGCTCGGGCAGTTCTTC. Its protein is CASSHEGRGLGQFF. This chain joins TRBV3-1 and TRBJ2-1; TRBD1 or TRBD2 may be the D gene (7 bases each). The germline V gene has CDR1 LGHDT and CDR2 YNNKEL (reference sequence). This CDR3 comprises 14 residues. Trimming stripped 3 bases from V and 12 bases from J, with 18 bases between.

This clonotype was seen a handful of times. The chain uses TRBV7-2 and TRBJ1-1; D is possibly TRBD1 (5 bases). The ends were cut back, 3 bases at V and 1 base at J, with 6 bases in the middle. CDR1 and CDR2 (germline): SGHTA, FQGNSA. There are 13 residues in the CDR3. CDR3 nucleotide sequence: TGTGCCAGCAGCTTGGACAAGAACACTGAAGCTTTCTTT. Amino acid sequence: CASSLDKNTEAFF.

This clonotype appeared many times. The chain is built from TRBV12-3 or TRBV12-4 and TRBJ2-5; 15 positions match TRBD2. The length of the CDR3 is 18 residues. Unmatched junction bases numbered 10, after V lost 4 bases and J lost 4 bases. The CDR3 nucleotides are TGTGCCAGCAGTTCCGGACTAGCGGGAGGGCCGAAGGGAGAGACCCAGTACTTC. Translating it yields CASSSGLAGGPKGETQYF.

Regarding this clonotype: The germline gene is not matched at one end of the junction; a read error may be the cause. This chain joins TRBV28 and TRBJ2-3, with 8 nucleotides matching TRBD2. The CDR3 runs 13 residues. Germline V gene lookup returns CDR1 MDHEN and CDR2 SYDVKM. The CDR3 sequence: CASSGRGTDTQHF. CDR3 bases: TGTGCCAGCAGCGGGAGGGGCACAGATACGCAGCATTTC.

This clonotype came up many times. The chain carries TRBV5-1 and TRBJ2-5, with 7 bases lining up with TRBD1. Germline loops: CDR1 SGHRS, CDR2 YFSETQ. The CDR3 loop spans 16 amino acids. Trimming cost V 0 bases and J 4 bases; bases outside gene matches: 9. The CDR3 sequence: CASSLGNRDRGETQYF. The CDR3 bases are TGCGCCAGCAGCTTGGGTAACCGGGACAGAGGAGAGACCCAGTACTTC.

Concerning this clonotype: The CDR3 does not end in the conserved phenylalanine or tryptophan, so this is likely a read error. It is unclear where the CDR3 begins or ends on the DNA, so no DNA is shown, and the CDR3 is as TCRdb lists it. The J gene is TRBJ1-5, the V gene TRBV12-3 or TRBV12-4; the table's D call TRBD1 went unverified against the DNA. Ends included, the CDR3 has 13 residues. This CDR3 reads CASRRMGDTPPHL.

This clonotype appeared many times. The rearrangement joins TRBV6-2 or TRBV6-3 to TRBJ2-7; perhaps TRBD1 as D (6 bases). The CDR3 runs to 15 residues. Per germline, CDR1 MNHEY and CDR2 SVGEGT. Trimming cost V 0 bases and J 4 bases, with 13 bases left between them. The CDR3 DNA reads TGTGCCAGCAGTTACTCACTACAGGGACCATACGAGCAGTACTTC. Protein product: CASSYSLQGPYEQYF.

This clonotype was counted at least ten times. The gene calls are TRBV20-1 and TRBJ2-1, with 7 positions matching TRBD2. This CDR3 has 15 amino acids. The germline V gene has CDR1 DFQATT and CDR2 SNEGSKA (reference sequence). Germline trimming cut 4 bases from V and 8 bases from J; bases unmatched to any gene: 14. The CDR3 DNA follows: TGCAGTGCTAATTTGCCCGGACTAGTGGGGGATGAGCAGTTCTTC. Translating it yields CSANLPGLVGDEQFF.

This clonotype was seen many times. This rearrangement joins TRBV27 to TRBJ1-5; D uncertain. V lost 5 bases to trimming and J lost 0 bases, with 11 bases between them. CDR1 and CDR2 (germline): MNHEY, SMNVEV (reference sequence). The length of the CDR3 is 15 residues. CDR3 DNA: TGTGCCAGCAGTCCGGGCCTATATAGCAATCAGCCCCAGCATTTT. This encodes CASSPGLYSNQPQHF.

This clonotype was recorded many times. The CDR3 bases are TGCAGCGCCGAGGGGACAGGGAGGACAGATACGCAGTATTTT. Its translation is CSAEGTGRTDTQYF. The chain employs TRBV29-1 and TRBJ2-3; 9 positions agree with TRBD1. The CDR3 is made up of 14 amino acids. The germline V gene has CDR1 SQVTM and CDR2 ANQGSEA. The V segment lost 7 bases and the J segment 3 bases; nucleotides outside the gene matches: 8.

CDR3 sequence: CASSQRGLTNEQFF. The CDR3 DNA reads TGTGCCAGCAGCCAAAGAGGACTAACCAATGAGCAGTTCTTC. The chain couples TRBV4-2 to TRBJ2-1, with a weak D call TRBD2 (6 bases). The CDR3 contains 14 residues. Germline assignment: CDR1 LGHNA and CDR2 YNFKEQ. Trimming stripped 2 bases from V and 6 bases from J, with 11 bases between.

This clonotype was observed many times. The chain has TRBV7-2 and TRBJ2-1; D is undetermined. The germline V gene encodes CDR1 SGHTA and CDR2 FQGNSA. V lost 3 bases to trimming and J lost 2 bases, with 8 bases between them. The CDR3 runs 14 residues. The CDR3 DNA reads as TGTGCCAGCAGCTTTGGGCACCCCTACAATGAGCAGTTCTTC. This encodes CASSFGHPYNEQFF.

This clonotype has a count of ten or more. The rearrangement joins TRBV12-3 or TRBV12-4 to TRBJ2-5, with TRBD2 matching over 8 bases. The J segment lost 5 bases and the V segment lost 2 bases, leaving 4 bases of the junction unmatched. The CDR3 totals 14 residues. The CDR3 sequence is CASSLTGGAETQYF. In DNA form, the CDR3 reads TGTGCCAGCAGTTTAACCGGGGGGGCGGAGACCCAGTACTTC.

This clonotype was counted ten times or more. This rearrangement joins TRBV27 to TRBJ2-2; D unresolved. CDR1 is MNHEY, CDR2 SMNVEV, per germline (reference sequence). Trimming left V 0 bases short and J 4 bases short, with 12 bases between. The CDR3 extends over 16 amino acids. CDR3 amino acids: CASSLSSPPFTGELFF. The CDR3 DNA follows: TGTGCCAGCAGTTTATCGTCACCACCCTTCACCGGGGAGCTGTTTTTT.

At least ten counts were recorded for this clonotype. The rearrangement joins TRBV6-1 to TRBJ2-3; 11 bases map to TRBD2. After removal of 6 bases from V and 4 bases from J, the junction contained 6 bases not matched to a gene. Germline V gene sequence: CDR1 MNHNS, CDR2 SASEGT. The CDR3 covers 15 residues. CDR3 sequence reads: CASRLAGAGADTQYF. The CDR3 DNA reads as TGTGCCAGCAGACTAGCGGGAGCGGGCGCAGATACGCAGTATTTT.

The rearrangement uses TRBV18 and TRBJ2-5; D call uncertain. V was shortened by 3 bases and J by 5 bases, with 10 bases between the two germline ends. There are 13 residues in the CDR3. CDR1 and CDR2 from the germline V gene are KGHSH and LQKENI. The CDR3 sequence is CASSPSIHETQYF. The CDR3 coding sequence is TGTGCCAGCTCACCCTCCATCCACGAGACCCAGTACTTC.

This clonotype was observed a single time. This clone may be a read error of a much larger clone one base away. The gene calls are TRBV30 and TRBJ1-1, with D perhaps TRBD1 (5 bases). The CDR3 has 12 residues. Germline-derived CDR1 and CDR2 are GTSNPN and SVGIG (reference sequence). The CDR3 protein is CVWSRGLDEAFF. The CDR3 nucleotides are TGTGTCTGGAGTAGGGGCCTGGATGAAGCTTTCTTT.

The table lists this clonotype with many counts. The chain recombines TRBV27 with TRBJ2-1; a weak D match, TRBD1 (6 bases). With 2 bases removed from V and 8 bases from J, the gap between germline ends came to 10 bases. From germline, CDR1 is MNHEY and CDR2 SMNVEV (reference sequence). This CDR3 has 13 amino acids. The CDR3 coding sequence is TGTGCCAGCAGTTTAACAGGGAACGATGAGCAGTTCTTC. Translating it yields CASSLTGNDEQFF.

There are a few counts of this clonotype. The chain carries TRBV29-1 and TRBJ2-2; D is possibly TRBD2 (6 bases). The CDR3 totals 14 residues. Trimming shortened V by 3 bases and J by 6 bases, and 14 bases separated the two germline ends. CDR1 and CDR2 (germline): SQVTM, ANQGSEA. The DNA for the CDR3 is TGCAGCGTTGAGGGGGGAGACGGGGCCGGGGAGCTGTTTTTT. It translates to CSVEGGDGAGELFF.

With respect to this clonotype: Since a much larger clone is just one base distant, this may be a read error. The chain carries TRBV6-2 or TRBV6-3 and TRBJ2-2, with D possibly matching TRBD2 (6 bases). V lost 6 bases to trimming and J lost 6 bases, with 14 bases between them. CDR3 size: 14 residues. Germline V gives CDR1 MNHEY, CDR2 SVGEGT. CDR3 DNA: TGTGCCAGCAGCTCGGGGACTGGCGCCGGGGAGCTGTTTTTT. As protein: CASSSGTGAGELFF.

This clonotype was picked up a small number of times. CDR3 sequence: CASRYRDRGLNTEAFF. CDR3 sequence (DNA): TGTGCCAGCAGATATCGGGACAGGGGATTGAACACTGAAGCTTTCTTT. The V gene is TRBV28, the J gene TRBJ1-1, with 10 nucleotides matching TRBD1. The V and J ends lost 6 bases and 0 bases, in that order; junction bases with no gene match: 7. Germline CDR1 is MDHEN and CDR2 is SYDVKM. CDR3 length equals 16 residues.

Concerning this clonotype: A much larger clone lies a single base off, so this may be a read error. CDR3 in DNA: TGCAGCGTTGAAGGGACAAACGGCTATGGCTACACCTTC. As protein: CSVEGTNGYGYTF. This chain uses TRBV29-1 with TRBJ1-2; D may be TRBD1 (5 bases). Germline V gene data show CDR1 as SQVTM and CDR2 as ANQGSEA. The CDR3 consists of 13 residues. V shed 1 base and J shed 4 bases, with 10 bases lying between them.

A word on this clonotype: At one end, the junction sequence differs from germline, possibly due to a read error. The rearrangement joins TRBV10-3 to TRBJ1-4; D remains unclear. Germline V gene data show CDR1 as ENHRY and CDR2 as SYGVKD. The length of the CDR3 is 13 residues. The CDR3 nucleotides are TGTGCCATCAGTGGGCAGTTTAATGAAAAACCGTTTTTT. Translating gives CAISGQFNEKPFF.

On this clonotype: This may come from a read error, since a much larger clone is one base off. The genes are TRBV12-3 or TRBV12-4 and TRBJ2-7; 12 bases line up with TRBD2. V was pared by 3 bases and J by 6 bases, with 6 bases of the junction left unmatched. This CDR3 comprises 15 residues. CDR3 in amino acids: CASSFSRLAGVEQYF. The CDR3 DNA sequence: TGTGCCAGCAGTTTCTCCCGACTAGCGGGAGTCGAGCAGTACTTC.